The clone carrying this TCR beta chain was seen just once. Its target is not known. With a J-beta primer mix and a sample-barcoded 5' primer, a second PCR ran roughly 6 to 12 cycles. Each CDR3 protein is one row after TCRdb ran MiXCR on the 5' RACE reads. The sample has fewer than 2 million distinct CDR3 sequences, around 40% seen once. Each sample gave at least 6.5 million isolated PBMCs. This entry belongs to a study of blood T cells in healthy people across ages. The study's findings and limits: Per million T cells, TCR beta diversity dropped roughly linearly as age increased.

The CDR3 sequence is 13 residues long. Germline values: CDR1 SQVTM, CDR2 ANQGSEA. The sequencing sample was made of blood. The rearrangement uses TRBV29-1 and TRBJ2-4, with D perhaps matching TRBD1 or TRBD2 (5 bases each). With the DNA end fitting TRBJ2-5 better, the J assignment may be wrong. The TCR comes from a human donor in good health. The CDR3 sequence is CSVTGTVQETQYF. The CDR3 DNA is TGCAGCGTCACCGGGACGGTCCAAGAGACCCAGTACTTC.